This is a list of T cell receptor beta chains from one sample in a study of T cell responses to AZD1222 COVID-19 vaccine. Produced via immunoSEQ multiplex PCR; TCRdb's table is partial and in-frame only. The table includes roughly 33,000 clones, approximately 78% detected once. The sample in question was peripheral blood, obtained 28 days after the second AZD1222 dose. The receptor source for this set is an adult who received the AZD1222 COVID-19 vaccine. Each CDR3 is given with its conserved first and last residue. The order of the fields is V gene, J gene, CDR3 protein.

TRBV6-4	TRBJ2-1	CASSDSSGMPHNEQFF
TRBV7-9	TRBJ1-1	CASSLVPQALTEAFF
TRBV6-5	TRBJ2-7	CASSYSALGQTYEQYF
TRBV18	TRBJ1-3	CASSPRTGVTGNTIYF
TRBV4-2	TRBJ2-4	CASSQDMASGSKNIQYF
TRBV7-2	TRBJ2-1	CASSLGYYDEQFF
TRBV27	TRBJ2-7	CASSETLATYEQYF
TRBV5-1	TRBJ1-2	CASSLAGNPDGYTF
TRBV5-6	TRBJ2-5	CASSLFSGSYQETQYF
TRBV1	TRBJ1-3	CTSSQSRQVGNTIYF
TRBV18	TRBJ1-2	CASSPPMTGGAEGYTF
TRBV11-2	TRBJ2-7	CASSPSGSGGAYEQYF